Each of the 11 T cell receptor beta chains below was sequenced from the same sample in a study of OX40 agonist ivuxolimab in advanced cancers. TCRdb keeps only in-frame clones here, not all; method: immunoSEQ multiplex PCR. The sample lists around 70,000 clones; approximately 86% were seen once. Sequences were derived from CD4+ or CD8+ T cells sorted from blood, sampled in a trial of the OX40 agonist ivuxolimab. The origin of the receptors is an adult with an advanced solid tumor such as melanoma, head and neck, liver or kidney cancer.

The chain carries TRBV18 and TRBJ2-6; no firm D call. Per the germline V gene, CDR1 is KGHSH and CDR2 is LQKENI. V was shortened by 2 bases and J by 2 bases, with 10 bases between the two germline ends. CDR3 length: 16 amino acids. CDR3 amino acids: CASSPRDLTGANVLTF. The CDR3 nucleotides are TGTGCCAGCTCACCAAGAGACCTCACTGGGGCCAACGTCCTGACTTTC. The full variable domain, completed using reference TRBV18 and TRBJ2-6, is NAGVMQNPRHLVRRRGQEARLRCSPMKGHSHVYWYRQLPEEGLKFMVYLQKENIIDESGMPKERFSAEFPKEGPSILRIQQVVRGDSAAYFCASSPRDLTGANVLTFGAGSRLTVL.

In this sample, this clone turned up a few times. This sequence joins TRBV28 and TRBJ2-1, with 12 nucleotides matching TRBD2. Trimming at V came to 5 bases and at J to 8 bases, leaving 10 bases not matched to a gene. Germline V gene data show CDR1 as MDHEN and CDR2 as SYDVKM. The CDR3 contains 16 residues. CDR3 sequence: CASSLISSGRADEQFF. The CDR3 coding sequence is TGTGCCAGCAGTCTTATTTCTAGCGGGAGGGCCGATGAGCAGTTCTTC.

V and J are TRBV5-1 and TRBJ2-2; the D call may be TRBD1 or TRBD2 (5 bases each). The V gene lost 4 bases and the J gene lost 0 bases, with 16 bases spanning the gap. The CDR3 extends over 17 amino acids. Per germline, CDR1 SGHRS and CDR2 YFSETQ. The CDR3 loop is CASSTGDYSSNTGELFF. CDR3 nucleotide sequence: TGCGCCAGCAGCACAGGTGACTACTCGTCGAACACCGGGGAGCTGTTTTTT.

CDR3 in amino acids: CAWSRGSNYGYTF. The CDR3 coding sequence is TGTGCCTGGTCACGGGGTTCTAACTATGGCTACACCTTC. The V gene is TRBV30, the J gene TRBJ1-2; D is ambiguous. Trimming pared 5 bases from V and 0 bases from J, leaving 10 bases between. Germline loops: CDR1 GTSNPN, CDR2 SVGIG (reference sequence). The CDR3 runs 13 residues.

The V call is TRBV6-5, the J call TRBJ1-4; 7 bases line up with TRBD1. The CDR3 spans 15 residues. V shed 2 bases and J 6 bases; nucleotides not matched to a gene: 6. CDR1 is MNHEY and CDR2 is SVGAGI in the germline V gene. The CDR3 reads CASSYMTGQDEKLFF. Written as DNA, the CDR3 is TGTGCCAGCAGTTACATGACAGGGCAGGATGAAAAACTGTTTTTT.

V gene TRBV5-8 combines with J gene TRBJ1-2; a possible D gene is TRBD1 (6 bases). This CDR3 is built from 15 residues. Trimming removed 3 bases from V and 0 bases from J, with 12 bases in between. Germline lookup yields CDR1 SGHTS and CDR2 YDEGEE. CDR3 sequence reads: CASSWGQGSNYGYTF. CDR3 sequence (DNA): TGTGCCAGCAGCTGGGGGCAGGGCTCTAACTATGGCTACACCTTC.

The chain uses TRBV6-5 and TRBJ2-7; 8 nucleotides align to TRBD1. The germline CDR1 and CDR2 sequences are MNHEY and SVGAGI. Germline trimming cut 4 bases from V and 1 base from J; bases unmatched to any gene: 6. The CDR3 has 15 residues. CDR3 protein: CASSSSGGESYEQYF. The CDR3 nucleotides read TGTGCCAGCAGTTCCTCAGGGGGCGAATCCTACGAGCAGTACTTC.

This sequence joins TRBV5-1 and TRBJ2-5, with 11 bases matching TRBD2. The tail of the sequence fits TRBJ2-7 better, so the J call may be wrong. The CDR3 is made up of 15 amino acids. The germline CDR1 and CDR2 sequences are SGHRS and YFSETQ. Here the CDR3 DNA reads TGCGCCAGCAGCTTAATGACTAGCGGGGTACACGAGCAGTACTTC. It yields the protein CASSLMTSGVHEQYF.

This chain's CDR3 is CASRDYPYEQYF. The CDR3 DNA is TGTGCCAGCCGGGACTACCCCTACGAGCAGTACTTC. The V gene is TRBV2, the J gene TRBJ2-7; 7 bases line up with TRBD2. V lost 8 bases, J lost 2 bases, and 3 bases stayed unmatched. The CDR3 totals 12 residues. Germline loops: CDR1 SNHLY, CDR2 FYNNEI.

The CDR3 protein is CASSPLGQYNQPQHF. CDR3 bases: TGTGCCAGCTCACCGTTGGGACAGTACAATCAGCCCCAGCATTTT. The chain employs TRBV18 and TRBJ1-5, with 7 bases aligning to TRBD1. V lost 3 bases to trimming and J lost 3 bases; unmatched junction nucleotides: 5. The CDR3 covers 15 residues. The germline V gene has CDR1 KGHSH and CDR2 LQKENI.

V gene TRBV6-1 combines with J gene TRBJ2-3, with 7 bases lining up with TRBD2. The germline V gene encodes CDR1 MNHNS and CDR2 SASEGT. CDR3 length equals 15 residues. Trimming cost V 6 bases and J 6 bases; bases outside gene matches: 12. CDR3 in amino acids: CASRGRGEGLDTQYF. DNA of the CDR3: TGTGCCAGCAGGGGTCGGGGGGAGGGCCTTGATACGCAGTATTTT.